The 3 T cell receptor beta chains below come from one sample, sequenced in a study of T-cell reconstitution after alpha-beta-depleted transplantation in children. During its preparation, the TCRbeta library received unique molecular identifiers. TCRdb fed the PCR reads into MiXCR, producing one record per CDR3 protein. The sample lists fewer than 700,000 distinct CDR3 sequences, roughly 13% seen once, with over 2% in the top ten. Sequenced here: PBMCs, mostly from graft donor cells, sampled 360 days after TCRalphabeta/CD19-depleted stem cell transplant. These receptors all come from a male patient under 18 who had a stem cell transplant for acute myeloid leukemia, so the T cells may come from the graft donor.

This clonotype showed up just a few times. The V gene is TRBV4-3, the J gene TRBJ2-3, with 9 bases lining up with TRBD1. The CDR3 spans 15 residues. Germline CDR1 and CDR2: LGHNA and YSLEER. V lost 1 base and J lost 3; bases outside the gene matches: 2. The CDR3 nucleotides read TGCGCCAGCAGCCAAGCGGACAGGGGAACAGATACGCAGTATTTT. Translating gives CASSQADRGTDTQYF.

The rearrangement joins TRBV5-1 to TRBJ2-3; 11 bases match TRBD2. The CDR3 is made up of 16 amino acids. V lost 0 bases, J lost 6 bases, and 6 bases stayed unmatched. Germline assignment: CDR1 SGHRS and CDR2 YFSETQ. The CDR3, as DNA: TGCGCCAGCAGCTTGGGCGAACTAGCGGGAGCGGATACGCAGTATTTT. It yields the protein CASSLGELAGADTQYF.

This clonotype was counted only a few times. CDR3 nucleotide sequence: TGTGCCAGCAGCTTAGTGGCTTACGGAGGCGAGCAGTACTTC. Translation: CASSLVAYGGEQYF. The chain uses TRBV7-6 and TRBJ2-7; tentatively, D is TRBD2 (5 bases). Deletions cut 1 base from V and 6 bases from J, with 13 bases between. The CDR3 spans 14 residues. The V gene's germline CDR1 is SGHVS and CDR2 FNYEAQ. The full variable domain, rest sourced from reference TRBV7-6 and TRBJ2-7, is GAGVSQSPRYKVTKRGQDVALRCDPISGHVSLYWYRQALGQGPEFLTYFNYEAQQDKSGLPNDRFSAERPEGSISTLTIQRTEQRDSAMYRCASSLVAYGGEQYFGPGTRLTVT.